The next 9 T cell receptor beta chains were all read from a single sample in a study of T cell responses to AZD1222 COVID-19 vaccine. Profiling relied on immunoSEQ multiplex PCR, and the TCRdb table lists in-frame clones only, not all of them. The repertoire holds some 110,000 clones, with approximately 89% as singletons. The sequencing here drew on peripheral blood, taken 28 days after the second AZD1222 dose. These receptor sequences come from an adult who received the AZD1222 COVID-19 vaccine.

The V call is TRBV6-6, the J call TRBJ1-6; 12 nucleotides agree with TRBD1. The CDR3 loop spans 16 amino acids. The germline CDR1 and CDR2 sequences are MNHNY and SVGAGI (reference sequence). After removal of 11 bases from V and 8 bases from J, the junction contained 13 bases not matched to a gene. For the CDR3, the DNA is TGTGCCGTCACCTCCGGGACAGGGGGCGGTTATTCACCCCTCCACTTT. This sequence encodes CAVTSGTGGGYSPLHF.

This clone was detected a few times. The V and J genes are TRBV19 and TRBJ1-4; D is undetermined. V shed 4 bases and J shed 5 bases, with 8 bases lying between them. The germline gives CDR1 LNHDA, CDR2 SQIVND (reference sequence). The CDR3 consists of 13 residues. CDR3 amino acids: CASSRAENEKLFF. CDR3 DNA: TGTGCCAGTAGTAGGGCAGAAAATGAAAAACTGTTTTTT.

This chain uses TRBV20-1 with TRBJ1-6; D is uncertain. Trimming took off 5 bases at V and 7 bases at J, with 6 bases between the two ends. CDR1 and CDR2 (germline): DFQATT, SNEGSKA (reference sequence). The CDR3 consists of 11 residues. The CDR3 nucleotides are TGCAGTGCTGGCTTCAATTCACCCCTCCACTTT. It codes for CSAGFNSPLHF.

This chain connects TRBV5-1 to TRBJ1-1; D unresolved. V lost 6 bases and J lost 1, with 16 bases in between. This CDR3 contains 15 residues. CDR1 SGHRS and CDR2 YFSETQ come from the germline V gene. CDR3 coding DNA: TGCGCCAGCAACGATGTACAAATCCCGAACACTGAAGCTTTCTTT. This translates into CASNDVQIPNTEAFF.

The CDR3 nucleotides are TGTGCCTGGAGTTTCATAGACACTGAAGCTTTCTTT. Its translation: CAWSFIDTEAFF. The gene calls are TRBV30 and TRBJ1-1; the D is unclear. The CDR3 is made up of 12 amino acids. Per the germline V gene, CDR1 is GTSNPN and CDR2 is SVGIG (reference sequence). Trimming left V 2 bases short and J 3 bases short, with 7 bases between.

The genes are TRBV9 and TRBJ2-7, with 10 bases lining up with TRBD2. CDR3 length: 15 amino acids. Germline lookup yields CDR1 SGDLS and CDR2 YYNGEE. J lost 2 bases, V lost 0 bases, and 2 bases had no gene match. CDR3 protein: CASSVAAGGPYEQYF. CDR3 nucleotides: TGTGCCAGCAGCGTAGCAGCGGGGGGGCCCTACGAGCAGTACTTC. Drawing the rest from reference TRBV9 and TRBJ2-7, the complete variable domain is DSGVTQTPKHLITATGQRVTLRCSPRSGDLSVYWYQQSLDQGLQFLIQYYNGEERAKGNILERFSAQQFPDLHSELNLSSLELGDSALYFCASSVAAGGPYEQYFGPGTRLTVT.

The rearrangement uses TRBV6-5 and TRBJ1-2; D may be TRBD1 (5 bases). The CDR3 totals 13 residues. Germline lookup yields CDR1 MNHEY and CDR2 SVGAGI. Deletions cut 6 bases from V and 2 bases from J, with 10 bases between. The CDR3 DNA follows: TGTGCCAGCAGCAGGGACGGAAACTATGGCTACACCTTC. It yields the protein CASSRDGNYGYTF.

V usage is TRBV3-1 (or the pseudogene TRBV3-2) and J usage is TRBJ2-6, with a tentative D call TRBD2 (5 bases). Germline lookup yields CDR1 LGHDT and CDR2 YNNKEL (reference sequence). This CDR3 has 15 amino acids. Trimming removed 4 bases from V and 2 bases from J, with 9 bases in between. CDR3 DNA: TGTGCCAGCAGCCCGAGGACTCCTGGGGCCAACGTCCTGACTTTC. It translates to CASSPRTPGANVLTF.

The rearrangement uses TRBV18 and TRBJ1-2; 10 bases are shared with TRBD1. The length of the CDR3 is 14 residues. Germline values: CDR1 KGHSH, CDR2 LQKENI. V trimming: 4 bases; J trimming: 3 bases; junction bases outside the gene matches: 2. CDR3 in DNA: TGTGCCAGCTCACAGGGGACAGGGGACTATGGCTACACCTTC. Its translation is CASSQGTGDYGYTF.